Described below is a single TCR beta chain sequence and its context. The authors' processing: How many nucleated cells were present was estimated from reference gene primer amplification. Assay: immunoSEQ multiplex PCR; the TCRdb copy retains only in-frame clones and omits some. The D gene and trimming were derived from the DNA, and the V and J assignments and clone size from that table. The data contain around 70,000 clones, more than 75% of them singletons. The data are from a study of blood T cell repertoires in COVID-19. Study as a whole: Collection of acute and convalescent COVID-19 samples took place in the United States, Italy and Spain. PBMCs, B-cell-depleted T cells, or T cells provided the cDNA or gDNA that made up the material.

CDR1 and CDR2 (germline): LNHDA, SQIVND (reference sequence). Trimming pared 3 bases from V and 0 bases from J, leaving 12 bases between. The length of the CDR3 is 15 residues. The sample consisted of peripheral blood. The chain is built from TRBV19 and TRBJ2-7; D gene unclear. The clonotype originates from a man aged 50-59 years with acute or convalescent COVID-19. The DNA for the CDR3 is TGTGCCAGTAGTATCTCACAATCCAACTCCTACGAGCAGTACTTC. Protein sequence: CASSISQSNSYEQYF.